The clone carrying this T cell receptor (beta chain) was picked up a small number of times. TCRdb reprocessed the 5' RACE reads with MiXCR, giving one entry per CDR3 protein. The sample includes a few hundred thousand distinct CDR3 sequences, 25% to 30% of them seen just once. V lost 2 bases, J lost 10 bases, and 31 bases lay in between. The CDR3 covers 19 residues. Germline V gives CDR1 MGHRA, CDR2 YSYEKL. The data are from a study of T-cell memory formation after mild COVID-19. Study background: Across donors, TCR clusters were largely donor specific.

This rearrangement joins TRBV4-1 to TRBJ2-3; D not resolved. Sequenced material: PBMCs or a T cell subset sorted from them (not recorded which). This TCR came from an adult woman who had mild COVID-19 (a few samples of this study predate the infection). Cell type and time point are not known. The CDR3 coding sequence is TGCGCCAGCAGCCAAACTTTTGTGGACCTTAAAAACCCAAATCGGGCGCAGTATTTT. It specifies CASSQTFVDLKNPNRAQYF.